The T cell receptor (beta chain) described here comes from a study of blood T cell repertoires in COVID-19. Repertoires were generated with immunoSEQ multiplex PCR, while TCRdb's copy carries only in-frame clones and drops some. The table records fewer than 250,000 clones, 88% of them present only once. The CDR3 is made up of 11 amino acids. Germline-derived CDR1 and CDR2 are DFQATT and SNEGSKA (reference sequence). A remark on this clone: One junction end disagrees with the germline gene, perhaps due to a read error.

V gene TRBV20-1 combines with J gene TRBJ2-7; TRBD1 agrees at 7 bases. The TCR comes from a man aged 70-80 years with acute or convalescent COVID-19. The sequencing input was peripheral blood. Here the CDR3 reads CSAKRDSPPIF. The CDR3 bases are TGCAGTGCTAAACGGGACAGCCCCCCGATCTTC.